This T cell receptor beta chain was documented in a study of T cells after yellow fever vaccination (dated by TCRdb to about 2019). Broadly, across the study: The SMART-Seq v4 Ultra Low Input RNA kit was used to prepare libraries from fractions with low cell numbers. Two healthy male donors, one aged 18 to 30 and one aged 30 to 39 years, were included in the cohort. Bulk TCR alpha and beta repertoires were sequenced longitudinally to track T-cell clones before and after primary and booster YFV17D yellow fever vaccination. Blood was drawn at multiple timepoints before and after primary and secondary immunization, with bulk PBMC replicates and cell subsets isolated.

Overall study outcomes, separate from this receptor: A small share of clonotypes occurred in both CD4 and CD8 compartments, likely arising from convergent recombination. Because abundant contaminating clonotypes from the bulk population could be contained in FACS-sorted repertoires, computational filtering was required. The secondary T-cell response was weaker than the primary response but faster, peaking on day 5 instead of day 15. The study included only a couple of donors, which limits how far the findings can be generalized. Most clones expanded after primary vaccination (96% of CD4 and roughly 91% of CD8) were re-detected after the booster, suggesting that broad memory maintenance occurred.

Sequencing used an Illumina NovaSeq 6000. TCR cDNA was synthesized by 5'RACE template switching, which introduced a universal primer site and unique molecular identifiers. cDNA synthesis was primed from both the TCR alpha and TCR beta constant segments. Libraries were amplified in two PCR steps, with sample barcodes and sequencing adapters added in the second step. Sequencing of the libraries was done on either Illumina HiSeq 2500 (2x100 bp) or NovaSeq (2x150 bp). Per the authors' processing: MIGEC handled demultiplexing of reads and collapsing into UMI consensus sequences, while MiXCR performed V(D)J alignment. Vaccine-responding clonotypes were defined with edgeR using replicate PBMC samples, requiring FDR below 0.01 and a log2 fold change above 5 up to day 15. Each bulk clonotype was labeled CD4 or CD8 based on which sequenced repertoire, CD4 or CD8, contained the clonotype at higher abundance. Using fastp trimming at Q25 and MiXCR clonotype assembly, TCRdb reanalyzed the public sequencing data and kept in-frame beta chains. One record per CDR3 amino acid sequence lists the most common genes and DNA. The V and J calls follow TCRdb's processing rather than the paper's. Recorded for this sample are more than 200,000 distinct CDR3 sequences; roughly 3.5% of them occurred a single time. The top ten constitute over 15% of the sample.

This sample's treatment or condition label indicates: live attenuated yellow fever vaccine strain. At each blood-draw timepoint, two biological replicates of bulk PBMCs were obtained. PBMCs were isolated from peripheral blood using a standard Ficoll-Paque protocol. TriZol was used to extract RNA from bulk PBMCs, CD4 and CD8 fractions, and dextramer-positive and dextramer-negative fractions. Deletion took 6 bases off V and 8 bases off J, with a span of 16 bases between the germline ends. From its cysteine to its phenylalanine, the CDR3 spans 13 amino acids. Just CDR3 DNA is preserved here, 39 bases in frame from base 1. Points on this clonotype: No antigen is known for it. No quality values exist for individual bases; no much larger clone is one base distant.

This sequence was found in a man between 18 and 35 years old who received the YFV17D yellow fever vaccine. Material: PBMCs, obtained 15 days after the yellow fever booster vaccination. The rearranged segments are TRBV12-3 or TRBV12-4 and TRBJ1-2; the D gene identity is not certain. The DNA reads TGTGCCAGCAGCCCCCTAGCGGGTCGAGGCTACACCTTC. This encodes CASSPLAGRGYTF.